The table lists the clone carrying this TCR beta chain with a few counts. In the original processing: By means of reference gene primer amplification, nucleated cell counts were estimated. Assay used: immunoSEQ multiplex PCR; TCRdb lists only in-frame clones, some missing. V, J and clone size derive from that table, while D and trimming were established from the DNA sequence. The table has about 78,000 clones, about nine tenths seen once; the top ten hold roughly 5%. The data belong to a study of blood T cell repertoires in COVID-19. Study-wide context: From the United States, Italy and Spain came samples of acute and convalescent COVID-19. The analysed material was cDNA or gDNA that came from T cells, B-cell-depleted T cells, or PBMCs.

Losses at the gene ends were 4 bases for V and 6 bases for J; bases not matched to a gene: 6. This CDR3 contains 14 residues. CDR1 LGHNA and CDR2 YNFKEQ come from the germline V gene. This TCR was sampled from a middle-aged man with active or convalescent COVID-19. The sequenced sample consisted of peripheral blood. The V and J genes are TRBV4-2 and TRBJ2-3, with 8 bases that match TRBD2. CDR3 in amino acids: CASSPGGAGDTQYF. The CDR3 DNA reads TGTGCCAGCAGCCCCGGGGGGGCTGGGGATACGCAGTATTTT.